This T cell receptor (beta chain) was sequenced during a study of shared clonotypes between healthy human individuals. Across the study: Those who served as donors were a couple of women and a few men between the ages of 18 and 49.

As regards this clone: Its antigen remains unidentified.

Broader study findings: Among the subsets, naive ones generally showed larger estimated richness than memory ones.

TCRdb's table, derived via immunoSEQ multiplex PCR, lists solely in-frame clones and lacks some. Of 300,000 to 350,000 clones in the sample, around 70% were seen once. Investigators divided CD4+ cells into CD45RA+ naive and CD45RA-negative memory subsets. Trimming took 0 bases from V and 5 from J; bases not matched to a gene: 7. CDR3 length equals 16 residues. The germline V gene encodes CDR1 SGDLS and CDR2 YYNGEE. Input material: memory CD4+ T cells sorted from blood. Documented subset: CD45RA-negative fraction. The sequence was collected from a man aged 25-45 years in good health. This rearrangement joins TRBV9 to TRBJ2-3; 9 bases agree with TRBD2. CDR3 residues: CASSVDAGGVRDTQYF. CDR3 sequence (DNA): TGTGCCAGCAGCGTAGACGCGGGAGGGGTCAGAGATACGCAGTATTTT.